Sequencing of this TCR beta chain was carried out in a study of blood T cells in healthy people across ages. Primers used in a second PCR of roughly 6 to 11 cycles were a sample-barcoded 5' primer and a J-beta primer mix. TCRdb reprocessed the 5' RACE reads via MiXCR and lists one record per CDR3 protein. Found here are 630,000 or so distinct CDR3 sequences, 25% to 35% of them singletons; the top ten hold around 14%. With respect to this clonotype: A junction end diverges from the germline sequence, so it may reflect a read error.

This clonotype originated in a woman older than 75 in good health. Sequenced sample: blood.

Here the CDR3 reads CASSLDTYGCTF. DNA of the CDR3: TGTGCCAGCAGCTTAGACACCTATGGCTGCACCTTC. This rearrangement joins TRBV7-9 to TRBJ1-2; D is unclear. Germline lookup yields CDR1 SEHNR and CDR2 FQNEAQ (reference sequence). The CDR3 extends over 12 amino acids. The variable domain in full, completed from reference TRBV7-9 and TRBJ1-2, reads DTGVSQNPRHKITKRGQNVTFRCDPISEHNRLYWYRQTLGQGPEFLTYFQNEAQLEKSRLLSDRFSAERPKGSFSTLEIQRTEQGDSAMYLCASSLDTYGCTFGSGTRLTVV.